This TCR beta chain was retrieved from a study of T cell responses to AZD1222 COVID-19 vaccine. General study results and limits: Donors in the cohort were predominantly white British and more often female, and clonal diversity was possibly underestimated. Seropositivity was recorded at baseline in only six AZD1222 recipients. A rise in Spike-specific TCR breadth and depth followed two AZD1222 doses. CD4 TCRs associated with vaccination spanned spike, dominating at 160-218 and 743-854.

This clone was picked up one time. Its antigen is undetermined. Data came from immunoSEQ multiplex PCR; TCRdb stores just in-frame clones and leaves some out. Of about 42,000 clones listed, around 80% are singletons. Germline V lookup: CDR1 MNHEY, CDR2 SVGAGI. The CDR3 sequence is 12 residues long. The germline V and J ends were trimmed by 6 bases and 7 bases, with 11 bases remaining between them. The sample here was peripheral blood, taken 28 days after the second AZD1222 dose. This receptor was obtained from an adult who received the AZD1222 COVID-19 vaccine. The chain carries TRBV6-5 and TRBJ2-3, with D hard to call. The CDR3 DNA reads as TGTGCCAGCAGCCTTCGACAATATACGCAGTATTTT. Translating it yields CASSLRQYTQYF.